This is a list of T cell receptor beta chains from one sample in a study of OX40 agonist ivuxolimab in advanced cancers. Data came from immunoSEQ multiplex PCR; TCRdb stores just in-frame clones and leaves some out. There are tens of thousands of clones in the sample; 90% to 95% occur only once, and roughly a fifth lies in the top ten. The sequenced sample was CD4+ or CD8+ T cells sorted from blood, obtained in a trial of the OX40 agonist ivuxolimab. The source is an adult with an advanced solid tumor such as melanoma, head and neck, liver or kidney cancer. CDR3s include the opening cysteine and the closing phenylalanine or tryptophan. Fields, in order: D gene, clone size, CDR3 length, V gene, J gene, CDR3 protein, CDR3 DNA. A D gene is named only where the DNA matches it firmly. Not all rows give a size; the values are once, few, many and, for expanded clones, a class.

TRBD1	NA	15	TRBV25-1	TRBJ1-2	CASSARGEANYGYTF	TGTGCCAGCAGTGCCAGGGGGGAGGCTAACTATGGCTACACCTTC
TRBD1	NA	15	TRBV7-2	TRBJ2-1	CASSFLTGWDNEQFF	TGTGCCAGTAGCTTCCTGACAGGGTGGGACAATGAGCAGTTCTTC
TRBD2	NA	18	TRBV27	TRBJ2-7	CASTPNGLAGGLHSEQYF	TGTGCCAGCACCCCGAACGGACTAGCGGGAGGGCTTCATTCCGAGCAGTACTTC
NA	NA	14	TRBV28	TRBJ1-1	CASSTDRDRTEAFF	TGTGCCAGCAGTACCGACCGGGACCGGACTGAAGCTTTCTTT
NA	once	15	TRBV19	TRBJ2-1	CASSTDRSSYNEQFF	TGTGCCAGTAGCACGGACCGGAGCTCCTACAATGAGCAGTTCTTC
NA	NA	15	TRBV7-9	TRBJ2-7	CASSLVVRDPHEQYF	TGTGCCAGCAGCTTAGTAGTCAGGGACCCCCACGAGCAGTACTTC
TRBD1	NA	17	TRBV4-1	TRBJ1-2	CASSQVREDRENYGYTF	TGCGCCAGCAGCCAAGTAAGGGAAGACAGGGAAAACTATGGCTACACCTTC
NA	NA	16	TRBV4-3	TRBJ2-1	CASSPGARSSYNEQFF	TGCGCCAGCAGCCCGGGAGCGCGAAGCTCCTACAATGAGCAGTTCTTC
NA	NA	15	TRBV23-1	TRBJ2-5	CASSQSSRHQETQYF	TGCGCCAGCAGTCAATCTTCCAGGCACCAAGAGACCCAGTACTTC
TRBD1	NA	16	TRBV9	TRBJ2-2	CASGSAGQGSAGELFF	TGTGCCAGCGGAAGTGCGGGACAGGGTTCGGCCGGGGAGCTGTTTTTT
TRBD2	NA	17	TRBV11-3	TRBJ2-1	CASSLLSGRASYNEQFF	TGTGCCAGCAGCTTATTAAGCGGGAGGGCATCCTACAATGAGCAGTTCTTC
TRBD1	NA	12	TRBV13	TRBJ1-1	CASSSDRGEAFF	TGTGCCAGCAGCTCCGACAGGGGTGAAGCTTTCTTT
TRBD1	NA	16	TRBV6-6	TRBJ1-4	CASSYSPGQGYEKLFF	TGTGCCAGCAGTTACTCTCCGGGACAGGGATATGAAAAACTGTTTTTT
NA	NA	14	TRBV9	TRBJ1-2	CASSVPGGGYGYTF	TGTGCCAGCAGCGTCCCCGGGGGTGGATATGGCTACACCTTC
NA	NA	14	TRBV4-3	TRBJ2-1	CASSPRYGSHEQFF	TGCGCCAGCAGCCCCCGGTACGGGAGTCATGAGCAGTTCTTC
NA	NA	14	TRBV14	TRBJ2-5	CASSQSSRIETQYF	TGTGCCAGCAGCCAGTCGTCTCGAATTGAGACCCAGTACTTC
TRBD1	NA	12	TRBV27	TRBJ2-7	CASSFTGDEQYF	TGTGCCAGCAGTTTCACAGGGGACGAGCAGTACTTC
NA	NA	11	TRBV7-8	TRBJ1-1	CASSPGREAFF	TGTGCCAGCAGTCCCGGAAGAGAAGCTTTCTTT
NA	NA	13	TRBV6-5	TRBJ2-2	CASSYYGVGELFF	TGTGCCAGCAGTTACTACGGGGTCGGGGAGCTGTTTTTT
NA	NA	14	TRBV14	TRBJ1-2	CASSLVEVHYGYTF	TGTGCCAGCAGCCTCGTGGAGGTCCACTATGGCTACACCTTC
TRBD1	once	11	TRBV11-2	TRBJ2-7	CATGGSYEQYF	TGTGCCACAGGGGGATCCTACGAGCAGTACTTC
NA	NA	14	TRBV4-3	TRBJ2-1	CASSQGFSVYEQFF	TGCGCCAGCAGCCAAGGCTTTAGCGTCTATGAGCAGTTCTTC
TRBD2	NA	15	TRBV7-3	TRBJ2-7	CASSSAGGPSYEQYF	TGTGCCAGCAGCTCAGCGGGAGGGCCCTCCTACGAGCAGTACTTC
NA	NA	13	TRBV6-5	TRBJ1-1	CASSFIRGTEAFF	TGTGCCAGCAGTTTTATCCGGGGTACTGAAGCTTTCTTT
TRBD1	NA	15	TRBV28	TRBJ1-1	CASSLSPDRGLEAFF	TGTGCCAGCAGTTTATCCCCGGACAGGGGCCTTGAAGCTTTCTTT
NA	NA	14	TRBV2	TRBJ2-2	CASSYSGNTGELFF	TGTGCCAGCAGTTATAGCGGGAACACCGGGGAGCTGTTTTTT
NA	NA	13	TRBV10-3	TRBJ1-5	CAISETVNQPQHF	TGTGCCATCAGTGAAACAGTTAATCAGCCCCAGCATTTT
NA	NA	14	TRBV4-3	TRBJ2-2	CASSGVWNTGELFF	TGCGCCAGCAGCGGTGTCTGGAACACCGGGGAGCTGTTTTTT
NA	NA	16	TRBV13	TRBJ1-3	CASSIWTASSGNTIYF	TGTGCCAGCAGCATATGGACGGCCAGCTCTGGAAACACCATATATTTT
NA	few	13	TRBV2	TRBJ2-7	CASSYSTGYEQYF	TGTGCCAGCAGTTACTCGACAGGATACGAGCAGTACTTC
TRBD1	once	16	TRBV18	TRBJ2-5	CASSLPRDSSEETQYF	TGTGCCAGCTCACTCCCCCGGGACAGCTCTGAAGAGACCCAGTACTTC
NA	NA	15	TRBV4-1	TRBJ1-2	CASSQVGWTVYGYTF	TGCGCCAGCAGCCAAGTGGGATGGACCGTTTATGGCTACACCTTC
NA	NA	16	TRBV5-1	TRBJ2-1	CASSLLGRHRWDEQFF	TGCGCCAGCAGCTTGTTGGGGAGGCACCGCTGGGATGAGCAGTTCTTC
TRBD2	NA	17	TRBV7-3	TRBJ2-3	CASSLRGSGSMRDTQYF	TGTGCCAGCAGCTTAAGAGGTAGCGGGAGTATGAGGGATACGCAGTATTTT
NA	NA	13	TRBV4-1	TRBJ2-5	CASSQVVQETQYF	TGCGCCAGCAGCCAAGTAGTGCAAGAGACCCAGTACTTC
TRBD1	NA	14	TRBV7-9	TRBJ1-1	CASSHRDRSTEAFF	TGTGCCAGCAGCCACCGGGACAGGAGCACTGAAGCTTTCTTT